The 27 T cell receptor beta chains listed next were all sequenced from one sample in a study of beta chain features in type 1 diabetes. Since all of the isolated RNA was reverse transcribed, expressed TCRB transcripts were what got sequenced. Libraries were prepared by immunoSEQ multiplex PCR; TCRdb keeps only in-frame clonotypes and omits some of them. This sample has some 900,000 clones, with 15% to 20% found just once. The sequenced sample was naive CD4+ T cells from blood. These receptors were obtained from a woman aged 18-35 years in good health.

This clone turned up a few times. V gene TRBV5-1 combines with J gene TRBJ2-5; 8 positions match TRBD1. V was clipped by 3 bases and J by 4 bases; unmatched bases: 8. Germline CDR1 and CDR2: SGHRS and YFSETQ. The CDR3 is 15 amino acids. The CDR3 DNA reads TGCGCCAGCAGCTCCGGACAGGGTAGCGGAGAGACCCAGTACTTC. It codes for CASSSGQGSGETQYF.

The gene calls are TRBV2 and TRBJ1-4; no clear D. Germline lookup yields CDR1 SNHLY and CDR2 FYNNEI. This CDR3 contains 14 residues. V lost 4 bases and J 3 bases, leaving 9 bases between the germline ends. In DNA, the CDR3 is TGTGCCAGCAGTGTTGGAGCGGCTAATGAAAAACTGTTTTTT. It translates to CASSVGAANEKLFF.

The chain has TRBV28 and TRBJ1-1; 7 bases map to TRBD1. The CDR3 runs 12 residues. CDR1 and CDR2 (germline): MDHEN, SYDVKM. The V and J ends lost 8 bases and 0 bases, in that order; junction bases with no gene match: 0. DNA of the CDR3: TGTGCCAGCGGACAGGTGAACACTGAAGCTTTCTTT. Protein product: CASGQVNTEAFF. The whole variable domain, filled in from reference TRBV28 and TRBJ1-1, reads DVKVTQSSRYLVKRTGEKVFLECVQDMDHENMFWYRQDPGLGLRLIYFSYDVKMKEKGDIPEGYSVSREKKERFSLILESASTNQTSMYLCASGQVNTEAFFGQGTRLTVV.

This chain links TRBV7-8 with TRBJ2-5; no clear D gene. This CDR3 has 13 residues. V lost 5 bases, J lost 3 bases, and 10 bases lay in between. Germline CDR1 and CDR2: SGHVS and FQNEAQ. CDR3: CASSHRPEETQYF. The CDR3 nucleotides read TGTGCCAGCAGCCACCGCCCTGAAGAGACCCAGTACTTC.

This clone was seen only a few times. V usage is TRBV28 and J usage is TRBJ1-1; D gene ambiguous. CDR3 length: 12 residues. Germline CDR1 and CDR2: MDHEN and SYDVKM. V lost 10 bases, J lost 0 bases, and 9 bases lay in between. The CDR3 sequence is CATSFMNTEAFF. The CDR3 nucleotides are TGTGCCACCTCTTTTATGAACACTGAAGCTTTCTTT.

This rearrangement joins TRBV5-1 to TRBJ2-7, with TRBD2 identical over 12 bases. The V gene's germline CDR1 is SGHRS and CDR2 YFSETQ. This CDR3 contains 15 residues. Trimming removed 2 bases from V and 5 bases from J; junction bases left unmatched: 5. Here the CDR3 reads CASSFSSGRAHEQYF. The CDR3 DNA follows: TGCGCCAGCAGCTTCTCTAGCGGGAGGGCCCACGAGCAGTACTTC.

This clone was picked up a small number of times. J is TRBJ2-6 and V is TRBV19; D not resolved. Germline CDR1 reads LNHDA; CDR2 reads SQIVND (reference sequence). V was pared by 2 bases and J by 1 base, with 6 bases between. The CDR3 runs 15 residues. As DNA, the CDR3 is TGTGCCAGTAGTATATATGTGTCTGGGGCCAACGTCCTGACTTTC. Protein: CASSIYVSGANVLTF.

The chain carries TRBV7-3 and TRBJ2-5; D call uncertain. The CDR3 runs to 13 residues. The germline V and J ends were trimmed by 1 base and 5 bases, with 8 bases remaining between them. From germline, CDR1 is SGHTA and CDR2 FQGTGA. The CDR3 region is CASSLIPGETQYF. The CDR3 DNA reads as TGTGCCAGCAGCTTAATCCCGGGTGAGACCCAGTACTTC.

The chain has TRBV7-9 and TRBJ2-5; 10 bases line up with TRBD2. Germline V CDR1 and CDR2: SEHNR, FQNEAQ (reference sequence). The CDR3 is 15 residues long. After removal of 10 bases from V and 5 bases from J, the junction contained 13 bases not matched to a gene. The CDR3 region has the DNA TGTGCCACCAGGTCAAAAGCGGGAGGGGTGGAGACCCAGTACTTC. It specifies CATRSKAGGVETQYF.

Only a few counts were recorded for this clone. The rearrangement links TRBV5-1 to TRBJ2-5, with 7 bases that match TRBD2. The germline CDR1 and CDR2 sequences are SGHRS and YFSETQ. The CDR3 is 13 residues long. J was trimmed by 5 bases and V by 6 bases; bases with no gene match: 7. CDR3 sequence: CASTLLGGETQYF. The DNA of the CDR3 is TGCGCCAGCACCTTACTGGGAGGGGAGACCCAGTACTTC.

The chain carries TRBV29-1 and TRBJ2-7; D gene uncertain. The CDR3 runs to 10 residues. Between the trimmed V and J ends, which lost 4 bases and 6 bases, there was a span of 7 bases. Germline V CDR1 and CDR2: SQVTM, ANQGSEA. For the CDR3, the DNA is TGCAGCGTTGCAGGCGGCGAGCAGTACTTC. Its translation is CSVAGGEQYF.

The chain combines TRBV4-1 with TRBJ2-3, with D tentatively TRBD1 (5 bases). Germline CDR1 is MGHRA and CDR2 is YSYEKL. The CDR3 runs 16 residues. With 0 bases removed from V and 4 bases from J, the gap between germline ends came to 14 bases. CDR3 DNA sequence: TGCGCCAGCAGCCAAGATCTTTGGCAGGGCTCAGATACGCAGTATTTT. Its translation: CASSQDLWQGSDTQYF.

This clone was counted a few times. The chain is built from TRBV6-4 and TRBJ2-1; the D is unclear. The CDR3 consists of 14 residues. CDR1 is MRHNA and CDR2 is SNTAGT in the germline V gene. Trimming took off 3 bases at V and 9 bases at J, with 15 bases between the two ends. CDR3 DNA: TGTGCCAGCAGTGATGCGATTTGGGATTTTGAGCAGTTCTTC. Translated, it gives CASSDAIWDFEQFF.

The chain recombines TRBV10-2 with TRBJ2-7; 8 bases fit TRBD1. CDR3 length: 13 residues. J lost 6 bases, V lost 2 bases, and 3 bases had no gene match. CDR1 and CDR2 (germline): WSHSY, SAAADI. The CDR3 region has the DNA TGCGCCAGCAGTGAGAGGGGGACAGGCGAGCAGTACTTC. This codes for CASSERGTGEQYF.

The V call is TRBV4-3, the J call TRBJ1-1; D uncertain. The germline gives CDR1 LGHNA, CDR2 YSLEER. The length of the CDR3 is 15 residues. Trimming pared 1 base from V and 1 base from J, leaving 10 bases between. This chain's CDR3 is CASSQGGCGNTEAFF. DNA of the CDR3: TGCGCCAGCAGCCAAGGCGGGTGCGGGAACACTGAAGCTTTCTTT.

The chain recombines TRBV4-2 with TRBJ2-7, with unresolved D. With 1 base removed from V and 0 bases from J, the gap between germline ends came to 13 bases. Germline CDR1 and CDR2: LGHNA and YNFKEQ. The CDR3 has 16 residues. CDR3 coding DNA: TGTGCCAGCAGCCAAGCGCGCGGAGCGAGCTCCTACGAGCAGTACTTC. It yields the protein CASSQARGASSYEQYF.

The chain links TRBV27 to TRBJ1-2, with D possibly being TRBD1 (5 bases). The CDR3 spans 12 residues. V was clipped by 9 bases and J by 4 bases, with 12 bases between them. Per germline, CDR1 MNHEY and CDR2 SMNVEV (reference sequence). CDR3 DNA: TGTGCCAGTGGGCGGGGGGGCTATGGCTACACCTTC. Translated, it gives CASGRGGYGYTF.

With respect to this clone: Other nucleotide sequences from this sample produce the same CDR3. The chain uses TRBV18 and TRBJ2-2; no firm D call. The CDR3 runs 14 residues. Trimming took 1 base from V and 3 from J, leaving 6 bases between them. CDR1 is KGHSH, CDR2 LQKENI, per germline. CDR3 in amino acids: CASSPQQDTGELFF. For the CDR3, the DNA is TGTGCCAGCTCACCACAGCAGGACACCGGGGAGCTGTTTTTT.

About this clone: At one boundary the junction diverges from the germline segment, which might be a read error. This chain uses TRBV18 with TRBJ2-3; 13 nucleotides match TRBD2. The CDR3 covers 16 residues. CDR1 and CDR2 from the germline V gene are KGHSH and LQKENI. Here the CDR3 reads CASSSPGLAGSATQYF. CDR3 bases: TGTGCCAGCTCATCACCGGGACTAGCGGGATCGGCTACGCAGTATTTT.

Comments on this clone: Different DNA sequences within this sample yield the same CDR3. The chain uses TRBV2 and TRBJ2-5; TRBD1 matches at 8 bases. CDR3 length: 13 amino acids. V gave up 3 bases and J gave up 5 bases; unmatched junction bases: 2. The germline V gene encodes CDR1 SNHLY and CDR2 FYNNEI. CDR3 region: CASSEDRVETQYF. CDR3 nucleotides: TGTGCCAGCAGTGAGGACAGGGTGGAGACCCAGTACTTC.

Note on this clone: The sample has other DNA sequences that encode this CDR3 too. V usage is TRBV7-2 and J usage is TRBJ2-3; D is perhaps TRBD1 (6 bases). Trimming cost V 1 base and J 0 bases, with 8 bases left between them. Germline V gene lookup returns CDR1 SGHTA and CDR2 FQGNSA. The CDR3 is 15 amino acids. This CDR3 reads CASSLVRGSTDTQYF. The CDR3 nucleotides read TGTGCCAGCAGCTTAGTCAGGGGCAGCACAGATACGCAGTATTTT.

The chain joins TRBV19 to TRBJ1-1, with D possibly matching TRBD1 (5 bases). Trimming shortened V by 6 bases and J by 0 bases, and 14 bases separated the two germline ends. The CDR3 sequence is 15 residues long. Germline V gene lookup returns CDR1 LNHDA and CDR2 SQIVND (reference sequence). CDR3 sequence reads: CASSLSQVMNTEAFF. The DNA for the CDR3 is TGTGCCAGTAGCCTCTCACAGGTTATGAACACTGAAGCTTTCTTT.

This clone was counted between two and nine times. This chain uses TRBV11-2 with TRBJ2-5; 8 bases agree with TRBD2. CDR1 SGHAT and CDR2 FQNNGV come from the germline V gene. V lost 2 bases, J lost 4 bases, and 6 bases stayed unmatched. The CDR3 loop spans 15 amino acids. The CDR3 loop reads CASSLRPGGAETQYF. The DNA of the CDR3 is TGTGCCAGCAGCTTACGTCCGGGAGGGGCAGAGACCCAGTACTTC.

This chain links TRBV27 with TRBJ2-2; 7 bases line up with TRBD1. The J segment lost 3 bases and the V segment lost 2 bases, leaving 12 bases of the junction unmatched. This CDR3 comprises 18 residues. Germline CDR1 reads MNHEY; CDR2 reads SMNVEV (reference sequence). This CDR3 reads CASSLRPGRQGDTGELFF. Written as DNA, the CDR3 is TGTGCCAGCAGTTTACGGCCGGGACGCCAGGGGGACACCGGGGAGCTGTTTTTT.

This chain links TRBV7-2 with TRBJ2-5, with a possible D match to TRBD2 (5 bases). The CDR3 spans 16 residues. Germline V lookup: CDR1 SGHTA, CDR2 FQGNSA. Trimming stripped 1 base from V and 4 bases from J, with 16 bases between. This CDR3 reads CASSLVGNTVGETQYF. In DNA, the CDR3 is TGTGCCAGCAGCTTAGTCGGGAACACGGTCGGAGAGACCCAGTACTTC.

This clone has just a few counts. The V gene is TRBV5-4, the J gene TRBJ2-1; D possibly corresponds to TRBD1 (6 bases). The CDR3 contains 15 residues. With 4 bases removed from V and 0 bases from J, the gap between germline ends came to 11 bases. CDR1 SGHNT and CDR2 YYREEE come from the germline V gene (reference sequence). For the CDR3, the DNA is TGTGCCAGCAGCCCCACAGGGAGCTCCTACAATGAGCAGTTCTTC. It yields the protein CASSPTGSSYNEQFF.

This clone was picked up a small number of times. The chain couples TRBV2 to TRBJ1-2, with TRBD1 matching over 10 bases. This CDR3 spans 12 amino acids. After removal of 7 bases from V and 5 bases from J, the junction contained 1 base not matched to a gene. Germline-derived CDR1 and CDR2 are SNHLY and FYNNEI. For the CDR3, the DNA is TGTGCCAGCAAGGACAGGGGGTATGGCTACACCTTC. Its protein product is CASKDRGYGYTF.